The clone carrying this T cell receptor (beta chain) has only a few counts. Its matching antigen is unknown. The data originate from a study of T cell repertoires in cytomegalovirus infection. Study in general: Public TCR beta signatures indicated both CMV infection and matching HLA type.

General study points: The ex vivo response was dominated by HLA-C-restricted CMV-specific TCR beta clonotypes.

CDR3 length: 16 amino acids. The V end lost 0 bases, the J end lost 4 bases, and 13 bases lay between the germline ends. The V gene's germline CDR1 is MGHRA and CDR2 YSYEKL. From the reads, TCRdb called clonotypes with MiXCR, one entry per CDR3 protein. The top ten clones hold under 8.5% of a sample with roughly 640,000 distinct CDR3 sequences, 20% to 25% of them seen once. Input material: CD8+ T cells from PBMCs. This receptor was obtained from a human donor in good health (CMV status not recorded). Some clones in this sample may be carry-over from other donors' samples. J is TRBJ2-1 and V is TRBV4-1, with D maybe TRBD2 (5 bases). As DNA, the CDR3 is TGCGCCAGCAGCCAAGAGTGGTTAGCGACGTACAATGAGCAGTTCTTC. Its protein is CASSQEWLATYNEQFF.